The rows below give T cell receptor beta chains drawn from one sample of a study of CD8 T cells in Susac syndrome. From the immunoSEQ multiplex PCR reads, TCRdb called clonotypes with MiXCR, one entry per CDR3 protein. Here the sample spans approximately 190,000 distinct CDR3 sequences, about 95% being singletons. Material: CD4+ T cells from PBMCs. Receptors were obtained from a human donor with multiple sclerosis. Both conserved end residues are part of each CDR3. Fields, in order: V gene, D gene, J gene, clone size, CDR3 DNA, CDR3 protein. The D gene is left open where the match is weak. Clone size, where shown, is once, few, many, or a class for clones that have expanded.

V: TRBV27; D: TRBD1; J: TRBJ1-2; size: NA; DNA: TGTGCCAGCAGGGCCCAGAGGACAGGGGATGGCTACACCTTC; CDR3: CASRAQRTGDGYTF
V: TRBV30; D: NA; J: TRBJ2-1; size: NA; DNA: TGTGCCTGGAGTCGCAATCCAGGGTACGCCTACAATGAGCAGTTCTTC; CDR3: CAWSRNPGYAYNEQFF
V: TRBV18; D: NA; J: TRBJ1-2; size: NA; DNA: TGTGCCAGCTCACCGGTCAGGGGTGAGAACTATGGCTACACCTTC; CDR3: CASSPVRGENYGYTF
V: TRBV29-1; D: NA; J: TRBJ1-1; size: NA; DNA: TGCAGCGTTGTTTCAGGGATCATGAACACTGAAGCTTTCTTT; CDR3: CSVVSGIMNTEAFF
V: TRBV12-3/TRBV12-4; D: NA; J: TRBJ1-2; size: NA; DNA: TGTGCCAGCAGTTTAGGTGACCATAAGGACACCTTC; CDR3: CASSLGDHKDTF
V: TRBV4-1; D: NA; J: TRBJ1-2; size: NA; DNA: TGCGCCAGCAGCCAAGAAGCCGACGGTCCCTACGGTGGCTACACCTTC; CDR3: CASSQEADGPYGGYTF
V: TRBV24-1; D: TRBD2; J: TRBJ2-1; size: NA; DNA: TGTGCCACCAGTGACCCCCTAGCGGGAGATGAGCAGTTCTTC; CDR3: CATSDPLAGDEQFF
V: TRBV18; D: NA; J: TRBJ1-1; size: NA; DNA: TGTGCCAGCTCACCGGGCCAGAACACTGAAGCTTTCTTT; CDR3: CASSPGQNTEAFF
V: TRBV6-4; D: NA; J: TRBJ1-5; size: NA; DNA: TGTGCCAGCAGTGAGCAGTCGGGTCAGCCCCAGCATTTT; CDR3: CASSEQSGQPQHF
V: TRBV27; D: NA; J: TRBJ1-4; size: once; DNA: TGTGCCAGCAGTCCCGCGCGGGGAACTAATGAAAAACTGTTTTTT; CDR3: CASSPARGTNEKLFF
V: TRBV9; D: TRBD2; J: TRBJ2-1; size: NA; DNA: TGTGCCAGCAGCGTAAATCGACTAGCGGCCACCAATGAGCAGTTCTTC; CDR3: CASSVNRLAATNEQFF
V: TRBV2; D: NA; J: TRBJ2-3; size: once; DNA: TGTGCCAGCAGTGGCAGGAGCGGGCCAGATACGCAGTATTTT; CDR3: CASSGRSGPDTQYF
V: TRBV20-1; D: NA; J: TRBJ2-7; size: NA; DNA: TGCAGTTCGTACATCCCGGGGACGTCGGGCGAGCAGTACTTC; CDR3: CSSYIPGTSGEQYF
V: TRBV7-9; D: NA; J: TRBJ2-3; size: NA; DNA: TGTGCCAGCAGCTTAGCGCTGAGGACTGCCGCAGATACGCAGTATTTT; CDR3: CASSLALRTAADTQYF
V: TRBV12-3/TRBV12-4; D: TRBD2; J: TRBJ2-1; size: NA; DNA: TGTGCCAGCAGTTTGGTGGGGACTAGGGTACATGAGCAGTTCTTC; CDR3: CASSLVGTRVHEQFF
V: TRBV4-1; D: TRBD2; J: TRBJ2-1; size: NA; DNA: TGCGCCAGCAGCCAAGGACTAGCGAGGTACAATGAGCAGTTCTTC; CDR3: CASSQGLARYNEQFF
V: TRBV18; D: NA; J: TRBJ1-2; size: NA; DNA: TGTGCCAGCTCACGGAACAGGGAAACCTATGGCTACACCTTC; CDR3: CASSRNRETYGYTF
V: TRBV7-3; D: TRBD2; J: TRBJ2-3; size: once; DNA: TGTGCCAGCAGCCCTCGACTAGCGGGAGGTGGTACGCAGTATTTT; CDR3: CASSPRLAGGGTQYF
V: TRBV24-1; D: TRBD1; J: TRBJ1-5; size: NA; DNA: TGTGCCACCAGTGGACAGGGGGATCAGCCCCAGCATTTT; CDR3: CATSGQGDQPQHF
V: TRBV4-2; D: TRBD1; J: TRBJ2-7; size: NA; DNA: TGTGCCAGCAGCACCCCCGGACAGGGGAGCGAGCAGTACTTC; CDR3: CASSTPGQGSEQYF
V: TRBV7-9; D: NA; J: TRBJ2-7; size: NA; DNA: TGTGCCAGCAGCTCAACAGGGCTGGGAGTGGAGCAGTACTTC; CDR3: CASSSTGLGVEQYF